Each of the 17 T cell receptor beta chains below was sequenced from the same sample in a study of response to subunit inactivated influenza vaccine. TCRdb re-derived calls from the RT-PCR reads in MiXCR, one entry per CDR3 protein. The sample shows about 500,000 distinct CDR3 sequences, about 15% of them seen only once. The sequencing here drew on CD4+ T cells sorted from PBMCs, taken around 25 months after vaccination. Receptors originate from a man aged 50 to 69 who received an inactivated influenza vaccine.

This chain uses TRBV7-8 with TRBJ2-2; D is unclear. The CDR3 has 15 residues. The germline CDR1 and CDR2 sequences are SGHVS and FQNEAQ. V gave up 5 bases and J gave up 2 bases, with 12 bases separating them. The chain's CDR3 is CASSLTLLNTGELFF. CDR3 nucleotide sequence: TGTGCCAGCAGCCTAACTTTACTTAACACCGGGGAGCTGTTTTTT.

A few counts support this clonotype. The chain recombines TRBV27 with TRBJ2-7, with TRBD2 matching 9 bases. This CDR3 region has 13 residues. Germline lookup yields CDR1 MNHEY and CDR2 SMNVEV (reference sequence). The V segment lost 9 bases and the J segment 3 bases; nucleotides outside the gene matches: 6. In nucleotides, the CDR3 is TGTGCCAGTTCTAGCGGGGCAGACTACGAGCAGTACTTC. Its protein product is CASSSGADYEQYF.

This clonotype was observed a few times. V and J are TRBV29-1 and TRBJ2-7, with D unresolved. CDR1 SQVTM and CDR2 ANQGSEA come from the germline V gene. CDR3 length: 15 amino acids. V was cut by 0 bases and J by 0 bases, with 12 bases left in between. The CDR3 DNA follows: TGCAGCGTTGAAGACGGGCGGCAGAGCTCCTACGAGCAGTACTTC. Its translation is CSVEDGRQSSYEQYF.

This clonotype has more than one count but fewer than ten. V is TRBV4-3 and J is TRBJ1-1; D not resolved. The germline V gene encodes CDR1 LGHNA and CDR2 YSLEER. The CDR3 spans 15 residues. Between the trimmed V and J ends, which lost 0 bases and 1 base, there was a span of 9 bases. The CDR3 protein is CASSQDLQKNTEAFF. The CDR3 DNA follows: TGCGCCAGCAGCCAAGACTTACAGAAGAACACTGAAGCTTTCTTT.

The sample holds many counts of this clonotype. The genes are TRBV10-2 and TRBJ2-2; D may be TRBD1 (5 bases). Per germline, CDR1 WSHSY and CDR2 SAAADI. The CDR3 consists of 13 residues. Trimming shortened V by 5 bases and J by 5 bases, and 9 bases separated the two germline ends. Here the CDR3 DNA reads TGCGCCAGCAGTTATACAGGTACCGGGGAGCTGTTTTTT. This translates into CASSYTGTGELFF.

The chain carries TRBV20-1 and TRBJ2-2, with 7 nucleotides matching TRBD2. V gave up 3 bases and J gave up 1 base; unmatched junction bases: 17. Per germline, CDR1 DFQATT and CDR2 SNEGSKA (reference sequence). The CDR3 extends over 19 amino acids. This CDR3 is CSASGVLRSGGLNTGELFF. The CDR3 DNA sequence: TGCAGTGCTAGCGGGGTCCTAAGGTCGGGGGGATTGAACACCGGGGAGCTGTTTTTT.

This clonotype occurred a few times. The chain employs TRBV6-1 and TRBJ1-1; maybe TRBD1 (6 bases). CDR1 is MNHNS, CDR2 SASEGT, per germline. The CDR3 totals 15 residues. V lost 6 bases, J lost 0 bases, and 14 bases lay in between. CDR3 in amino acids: CASRLIGQMNTEAFF. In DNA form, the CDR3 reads TGTGCCAGCAGACTAATCGGACAGATGAACACTGAAGCTTTCTTT.

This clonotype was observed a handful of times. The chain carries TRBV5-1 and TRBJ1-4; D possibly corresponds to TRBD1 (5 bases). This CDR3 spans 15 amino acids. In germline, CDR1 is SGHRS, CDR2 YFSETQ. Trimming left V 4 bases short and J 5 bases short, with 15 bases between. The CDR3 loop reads CASSDIGTANEKLFF. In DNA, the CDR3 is TGCGCCAGCAGCGATATCGGGACCGCGAATGAAAAACTGTTTTTT.

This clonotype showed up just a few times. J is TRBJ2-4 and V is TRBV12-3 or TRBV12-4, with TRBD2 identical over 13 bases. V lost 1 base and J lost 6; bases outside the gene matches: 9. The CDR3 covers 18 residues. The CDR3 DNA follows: TGTGCCAGCAGTTTAGGTGGACTAGCGGGGGCCGGTAGAAACATTCAGTACTTC. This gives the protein CASSLGGLAGAGRNIQYF.

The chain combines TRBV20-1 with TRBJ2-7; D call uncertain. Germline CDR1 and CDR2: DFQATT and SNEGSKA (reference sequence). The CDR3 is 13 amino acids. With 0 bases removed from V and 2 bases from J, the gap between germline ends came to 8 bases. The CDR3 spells CSARDLNTYEQYF. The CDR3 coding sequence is TGCAGTGCTAGAGATCTGAATACCTACGAGCAGTACTTC.

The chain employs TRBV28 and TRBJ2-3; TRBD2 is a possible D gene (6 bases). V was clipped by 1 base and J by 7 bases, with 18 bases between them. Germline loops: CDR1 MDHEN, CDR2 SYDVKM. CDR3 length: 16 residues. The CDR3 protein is CASSLSGRGVGYTQYF. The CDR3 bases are TGTGCCAGCAGTTTATCGGGGCGCGGGGTAGGGTATACGCAGTATTTT. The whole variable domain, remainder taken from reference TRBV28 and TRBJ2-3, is DVKVTQSSRYLVKRTGEKVFLECVQDMDHENMFWYRQDPGLGLRLIYFSYDVKMKEKGDIPEGYSVSREKKERFSLILESASTNQTSMYLCASSLSGRGVGYTQYFGPGTRLTVL.

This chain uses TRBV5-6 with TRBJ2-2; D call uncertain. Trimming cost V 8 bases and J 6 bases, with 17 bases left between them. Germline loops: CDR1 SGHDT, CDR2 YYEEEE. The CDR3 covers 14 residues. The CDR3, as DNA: TGTGCCAGGAGCCCCGGGCTCCTCTCCGGGGAGCTGTTTTTT. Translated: CARSPGLLSGELFF.

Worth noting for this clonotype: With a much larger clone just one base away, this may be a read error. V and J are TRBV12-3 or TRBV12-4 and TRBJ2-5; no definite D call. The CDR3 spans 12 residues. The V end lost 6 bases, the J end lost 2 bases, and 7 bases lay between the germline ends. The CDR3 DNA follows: TGTGCCAGCAGCCGGGCTCAAGAGACCCAGTACTTC. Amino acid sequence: CASSRAQETQYF.

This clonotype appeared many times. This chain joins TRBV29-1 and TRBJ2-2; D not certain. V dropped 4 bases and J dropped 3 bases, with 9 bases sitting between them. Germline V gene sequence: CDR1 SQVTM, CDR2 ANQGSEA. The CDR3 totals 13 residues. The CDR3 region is CSVARRDTGELFF. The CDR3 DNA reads TGCAGCGTTGCCCGACGTGACACCGGGGAGCTGTTTTTT.

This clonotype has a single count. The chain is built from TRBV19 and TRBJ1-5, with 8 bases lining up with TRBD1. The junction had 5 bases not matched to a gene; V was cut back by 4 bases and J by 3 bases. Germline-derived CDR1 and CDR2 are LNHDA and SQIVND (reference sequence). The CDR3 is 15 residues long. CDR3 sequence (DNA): TGTGCCAGTAGTAAGGACAGGGTCGACAATCAGCCCCAGCATTTT. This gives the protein CASSKDRVDNQPQHF.

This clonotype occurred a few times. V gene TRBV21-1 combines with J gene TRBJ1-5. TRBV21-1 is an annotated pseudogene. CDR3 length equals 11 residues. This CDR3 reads CASTLGQPQHF. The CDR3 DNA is TGTGCCAGCACCCTCGGTCAGCCCCAGCATTTT.

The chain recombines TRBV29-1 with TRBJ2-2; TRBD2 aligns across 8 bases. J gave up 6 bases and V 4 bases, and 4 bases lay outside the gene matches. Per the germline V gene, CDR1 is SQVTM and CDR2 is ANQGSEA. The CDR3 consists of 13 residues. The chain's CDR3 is CSVGRGGPGELFF. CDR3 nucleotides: TGCAGCGTTGGCCGGGGGGGCCCCGGGGAGCTGTTTTTT.